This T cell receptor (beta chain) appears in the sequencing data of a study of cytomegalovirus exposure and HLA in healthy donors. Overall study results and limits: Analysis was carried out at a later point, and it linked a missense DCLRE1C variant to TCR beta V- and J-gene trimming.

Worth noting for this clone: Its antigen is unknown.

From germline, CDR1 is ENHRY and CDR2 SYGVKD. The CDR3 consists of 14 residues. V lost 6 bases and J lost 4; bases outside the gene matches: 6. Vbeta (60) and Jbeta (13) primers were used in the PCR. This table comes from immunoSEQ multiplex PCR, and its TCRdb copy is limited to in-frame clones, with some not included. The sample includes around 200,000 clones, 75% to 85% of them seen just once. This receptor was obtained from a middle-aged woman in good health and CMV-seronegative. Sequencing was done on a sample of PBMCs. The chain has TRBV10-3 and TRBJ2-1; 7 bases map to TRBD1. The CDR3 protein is CAISGDREYNEQFF. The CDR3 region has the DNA TGTGCCATCAGCGGAGACAGGGAATACAATGAGCAGTTCTTC.